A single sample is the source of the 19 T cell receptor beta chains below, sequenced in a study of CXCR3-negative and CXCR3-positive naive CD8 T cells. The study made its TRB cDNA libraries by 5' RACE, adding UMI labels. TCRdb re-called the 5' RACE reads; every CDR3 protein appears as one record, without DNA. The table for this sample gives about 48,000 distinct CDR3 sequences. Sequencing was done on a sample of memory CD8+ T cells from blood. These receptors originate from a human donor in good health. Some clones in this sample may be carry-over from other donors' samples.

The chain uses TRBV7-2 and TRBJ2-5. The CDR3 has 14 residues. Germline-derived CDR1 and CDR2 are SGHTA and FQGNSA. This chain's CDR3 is CASSPSPKGETQYF.

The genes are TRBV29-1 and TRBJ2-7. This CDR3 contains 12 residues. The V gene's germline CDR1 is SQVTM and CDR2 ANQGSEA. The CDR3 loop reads CSVAGRSYEQYF.

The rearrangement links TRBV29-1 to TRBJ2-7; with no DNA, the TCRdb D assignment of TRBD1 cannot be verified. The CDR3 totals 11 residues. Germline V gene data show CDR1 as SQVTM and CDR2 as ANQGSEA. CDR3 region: CSVGPTDEQYF.

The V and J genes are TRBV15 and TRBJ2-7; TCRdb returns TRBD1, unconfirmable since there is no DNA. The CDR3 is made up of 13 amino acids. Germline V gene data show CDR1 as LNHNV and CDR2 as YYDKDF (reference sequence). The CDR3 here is CATSRETAHEQYF.

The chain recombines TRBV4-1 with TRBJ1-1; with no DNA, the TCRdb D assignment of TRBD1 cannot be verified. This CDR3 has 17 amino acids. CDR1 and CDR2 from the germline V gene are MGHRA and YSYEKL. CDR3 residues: CASNSPSLSTDNTEAFF.

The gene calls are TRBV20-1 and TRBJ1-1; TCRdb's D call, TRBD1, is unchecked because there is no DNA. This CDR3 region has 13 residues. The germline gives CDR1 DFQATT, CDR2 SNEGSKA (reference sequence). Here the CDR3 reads CSARGQSTNEAFF.

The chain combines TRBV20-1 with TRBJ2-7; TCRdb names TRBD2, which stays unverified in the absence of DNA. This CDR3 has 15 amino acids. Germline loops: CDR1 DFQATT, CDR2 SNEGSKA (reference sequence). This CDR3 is CSARGLGGGYYEQYF.

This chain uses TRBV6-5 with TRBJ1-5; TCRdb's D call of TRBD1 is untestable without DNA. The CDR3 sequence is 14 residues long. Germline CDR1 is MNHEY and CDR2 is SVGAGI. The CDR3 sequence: CASAVLPGNQPQHF.

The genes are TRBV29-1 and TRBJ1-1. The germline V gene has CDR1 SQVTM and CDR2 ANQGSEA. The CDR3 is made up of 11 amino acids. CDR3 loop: CSVRKNTEAFF.

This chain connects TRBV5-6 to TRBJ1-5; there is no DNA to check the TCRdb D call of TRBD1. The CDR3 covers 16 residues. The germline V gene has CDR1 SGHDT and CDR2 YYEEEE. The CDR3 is CASSLQRTYSNQPQHF.

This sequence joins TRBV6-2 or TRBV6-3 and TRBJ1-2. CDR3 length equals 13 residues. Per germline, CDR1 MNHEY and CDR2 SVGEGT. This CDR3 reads CASSLTDNYGYTF.

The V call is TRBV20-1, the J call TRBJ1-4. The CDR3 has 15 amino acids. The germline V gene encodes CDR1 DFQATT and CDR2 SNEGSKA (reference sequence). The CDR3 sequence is CSARSLAAVDEKLFF.

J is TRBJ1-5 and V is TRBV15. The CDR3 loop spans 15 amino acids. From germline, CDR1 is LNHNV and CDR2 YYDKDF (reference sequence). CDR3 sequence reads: CATSRDRGEGQPQHF.

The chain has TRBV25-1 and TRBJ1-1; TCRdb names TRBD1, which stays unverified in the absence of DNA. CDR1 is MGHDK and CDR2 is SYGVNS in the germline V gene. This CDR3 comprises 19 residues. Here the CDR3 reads CASSELLGTANTGNTEAFF. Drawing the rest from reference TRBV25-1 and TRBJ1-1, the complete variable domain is EADIYQTPRYLVIGTGKKITLECSQTMGHDKMYWYQQDPGMELHLIHYSYGVNSTEKGDLSSESTVSRIRTEHFPLTLESARPSHTSQYLCASSELLGTANTGNTEAFFGQGTRLTVV.

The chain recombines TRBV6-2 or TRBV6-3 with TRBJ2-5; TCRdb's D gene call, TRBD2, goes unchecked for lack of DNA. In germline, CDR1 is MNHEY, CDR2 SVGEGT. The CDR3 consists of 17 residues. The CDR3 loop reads CASSYSLIGTTQETQYF.

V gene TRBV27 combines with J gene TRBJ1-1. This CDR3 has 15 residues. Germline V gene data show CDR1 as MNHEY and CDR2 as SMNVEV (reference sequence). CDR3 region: CASSLGTGLVTEAFF.

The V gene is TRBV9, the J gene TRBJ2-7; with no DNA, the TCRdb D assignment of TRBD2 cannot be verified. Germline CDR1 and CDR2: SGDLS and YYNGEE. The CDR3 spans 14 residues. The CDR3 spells CASSLGLADYEQYF. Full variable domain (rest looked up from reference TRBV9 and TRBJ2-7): DSGVTQTPKHLITATGQRVTLRCSPRSGDLSVYWYQQSLDQGLQFLIQYYNGEERAKGNILERFSAQQFPDLHSELNLSSLELGDSALYFCASSLGLADYEQYFGPGTRLTVT.

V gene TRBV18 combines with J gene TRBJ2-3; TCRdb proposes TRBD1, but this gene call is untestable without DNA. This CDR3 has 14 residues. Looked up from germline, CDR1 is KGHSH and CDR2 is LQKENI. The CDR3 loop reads CASSPGQGTDTQYF.

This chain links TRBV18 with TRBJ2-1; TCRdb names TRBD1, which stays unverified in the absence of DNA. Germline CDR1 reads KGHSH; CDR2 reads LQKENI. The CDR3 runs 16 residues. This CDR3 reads CASSPPGQGRIDEQFF.